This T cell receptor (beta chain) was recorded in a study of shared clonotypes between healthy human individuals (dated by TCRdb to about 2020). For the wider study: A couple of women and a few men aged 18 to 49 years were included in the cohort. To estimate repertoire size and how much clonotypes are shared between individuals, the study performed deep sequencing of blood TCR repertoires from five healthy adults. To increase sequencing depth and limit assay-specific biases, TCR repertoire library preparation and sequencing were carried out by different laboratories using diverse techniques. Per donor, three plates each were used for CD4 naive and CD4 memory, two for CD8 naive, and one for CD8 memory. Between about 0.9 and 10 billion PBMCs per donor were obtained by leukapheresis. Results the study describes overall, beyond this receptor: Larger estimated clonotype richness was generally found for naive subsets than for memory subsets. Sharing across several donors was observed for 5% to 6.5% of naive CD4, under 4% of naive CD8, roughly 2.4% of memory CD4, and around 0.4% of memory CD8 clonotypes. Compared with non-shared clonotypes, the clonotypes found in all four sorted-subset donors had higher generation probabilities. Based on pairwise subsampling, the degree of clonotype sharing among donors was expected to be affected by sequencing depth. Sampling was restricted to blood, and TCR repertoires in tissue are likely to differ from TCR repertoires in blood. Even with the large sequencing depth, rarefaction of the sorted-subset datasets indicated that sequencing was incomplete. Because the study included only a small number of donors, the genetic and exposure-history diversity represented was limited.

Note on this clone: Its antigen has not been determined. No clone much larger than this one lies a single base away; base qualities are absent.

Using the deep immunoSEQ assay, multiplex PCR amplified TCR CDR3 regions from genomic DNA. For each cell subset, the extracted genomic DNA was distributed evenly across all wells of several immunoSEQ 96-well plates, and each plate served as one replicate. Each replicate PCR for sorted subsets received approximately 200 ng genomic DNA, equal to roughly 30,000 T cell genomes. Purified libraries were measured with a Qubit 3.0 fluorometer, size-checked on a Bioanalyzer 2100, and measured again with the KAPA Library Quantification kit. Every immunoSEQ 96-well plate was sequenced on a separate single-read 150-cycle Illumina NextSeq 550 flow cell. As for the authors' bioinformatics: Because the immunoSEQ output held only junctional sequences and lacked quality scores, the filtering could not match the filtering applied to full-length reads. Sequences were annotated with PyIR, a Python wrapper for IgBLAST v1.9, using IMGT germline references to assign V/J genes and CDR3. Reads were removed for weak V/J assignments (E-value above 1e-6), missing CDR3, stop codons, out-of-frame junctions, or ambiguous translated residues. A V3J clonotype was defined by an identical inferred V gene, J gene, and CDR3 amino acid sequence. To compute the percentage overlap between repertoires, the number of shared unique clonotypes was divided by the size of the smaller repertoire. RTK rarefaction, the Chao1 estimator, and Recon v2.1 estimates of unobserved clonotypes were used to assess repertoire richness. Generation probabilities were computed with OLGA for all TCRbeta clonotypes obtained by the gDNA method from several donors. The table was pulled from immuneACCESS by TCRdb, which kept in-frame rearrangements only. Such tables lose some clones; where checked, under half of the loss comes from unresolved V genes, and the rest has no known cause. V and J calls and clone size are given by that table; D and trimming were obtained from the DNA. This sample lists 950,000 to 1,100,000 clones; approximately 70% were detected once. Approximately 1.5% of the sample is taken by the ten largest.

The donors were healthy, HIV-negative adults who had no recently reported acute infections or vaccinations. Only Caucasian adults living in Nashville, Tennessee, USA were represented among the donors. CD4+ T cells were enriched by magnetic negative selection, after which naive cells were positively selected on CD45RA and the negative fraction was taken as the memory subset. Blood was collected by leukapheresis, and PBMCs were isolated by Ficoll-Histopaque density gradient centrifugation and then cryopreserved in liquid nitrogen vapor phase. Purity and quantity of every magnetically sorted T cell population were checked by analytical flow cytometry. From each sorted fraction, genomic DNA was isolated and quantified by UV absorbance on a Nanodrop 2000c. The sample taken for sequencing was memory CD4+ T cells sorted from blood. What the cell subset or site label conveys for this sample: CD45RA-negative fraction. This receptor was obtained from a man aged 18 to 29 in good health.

The sequenced DNA is TGTGCCAGCTCACAGGACACTGAAGCTTTCTTT. Its protein reads: CASSQDTEAFF. This chain is built from TRBV18 and TRBJ1-1; the D gene cannot be named for sure. The CDR3 spans 11 residues, from the cysteine through the phenylalanine. The sequence is cut down to CDR3 DNA, 33 bases in frame from base 1. V is cut by 4 bases and J by 3 bases, and the space between the germline ends is 3 bases. CDR1 KGHSH and CDR2 LQKENI were looked up in the germline V gene.